This T cell receptor beta chain was sequenced during a study of technical replicates of blood from a few donors. Profiling relied on immunoSEQ multiplex PCR, and the TCRdb table lists in-frame clones only, not all of them. Of under 85,000 clones in the sample, approximately 91% were seen once. This clone was counted a single time. This CDR3 spans 15 amino acids. Trimming left V 4 bases short and J 0 bases short, with 11 bases between. Germline assignment: CDR1 SGDLS and CDR2 YYNGEE. V usage is TRBV9 and J usage is TRBJ2-1; perhaps TRBD2 as D (6 bases). This sequence was found in a human donor in good health. Sequencing was performed on T cells isolated from PBMCs. The CDR3 sequence: CASSLSGSSYNEQFF. The CDR3 nucleotides are TGTGCCAGCAGCCTTAGCGGTAGCTCCTACAATGAGCAGTTCTTC.